These 4 T cell receptor beta chains originate from one sample sequenced in a study of T-cell memory formation after mild COVID-19. TCRdb passed the 5' RACE reads through MiXCR, listing each CDR3 protein once. Of roughly 300,000 distinct CDR3 sequences in the sample, roughly 15% are singletons; the top ten hold roughly 20%. Sequences were obtained from PBMCs or a T cell subset sorted from them (not recorded which). These receptors came from a man aged 18 to 30 who had mild COVID-19 (a few samples of this study predate the infection). Cell type and time point are not known.

For this clonotype: The junction differs from germline at one of its ends, possibly a read error. This chain connects TRBV29-1 to TRBJ2-4; D not resolved. The CDR3 runs 13 residues. The germline CDR1 and CDR2 sequences are SQVTM and ANQGSEA. In nucleotides, the CDR3 is TGCAGCGTCGAAGGTTACAGCAAAAACATTCAGTACTTC. Encoded protein: CSVEGYSKNIQYF.

V gene TRBV28 combines with J gene TRBJ2-7; D is ambiguous. V was shortened by 7 bases and J by 1 base, with 11 bases between the two germline ends. The CDR3 length is 13 residues. Per the germline V gene, CDR1 is MDHEN and CDR2 is SYDVKM. CDR3 amino acids: CASICERSYEQYV. CDR3 sequence (DNA): TGTGCCAGCATATGCGAGAGGTCCTACGAGCAGTACGTC.

J is TRBJ2-7 and V is TRBV14; no definite D call. The CDR3 runs 16 residues. Germline V gives CDR1 SGHDN, CDR2 FVKESK. Trimming took off 1 base at V and 5 bases at J, with 18 bases between the two ends. The CDR3 sequence is CASSQVFRKHTHEQYF. The CDR3 region has the DNA TGTGCCAGCAGCCAAGTTTTCCGAAAGCACACCCACGAGCAGTACTTC. The full variable domain, completed using reference TRBV14 and TRBJ2-7, is EAGVTQFPSHSVIEKGQTVTLRCDPISGHDNLYWYRRVMGKEIKFLLHFVKESKQDESGMPNNRFLAERTGGTYSTLKVQPAELEDSGVYFCASSQVFRKHTHEQYFGPGTRLTVT.

The sample holds a few counts of this clonotype. The rearrangement joins TRBV19 to TRBJ2-2; the D gene is possibly TRBD1 (5 bases). CDR1 is LNHDA, CDR2 SQIVND, per germline (reference sequence). Trimming shortened V by 3 bases and J by 4 bases, and 12 bases separated the two germline ends. The CDR3 loop spans 15 amino acids. CDR3 protein: CASSIGRASTGELFF. In DNA form, the CDR3 reads TGTGCCAGTAGTATTGGCAGGGCTAGCACCGGGGAGCTGTTTTTT. Complete variable domain (other parts from reference TRBV19 and TRBJ2-2): DGGITQSPKYLFRKEGQNVTLSCEQNLNHDAMYWYRQDPGQGLRLIYYSQIVNDFQKGDIAEGYSVSREKKESFPLTVTSAQKNPTAFYLCASSIGRASTGELFFGEGSRLTVL.